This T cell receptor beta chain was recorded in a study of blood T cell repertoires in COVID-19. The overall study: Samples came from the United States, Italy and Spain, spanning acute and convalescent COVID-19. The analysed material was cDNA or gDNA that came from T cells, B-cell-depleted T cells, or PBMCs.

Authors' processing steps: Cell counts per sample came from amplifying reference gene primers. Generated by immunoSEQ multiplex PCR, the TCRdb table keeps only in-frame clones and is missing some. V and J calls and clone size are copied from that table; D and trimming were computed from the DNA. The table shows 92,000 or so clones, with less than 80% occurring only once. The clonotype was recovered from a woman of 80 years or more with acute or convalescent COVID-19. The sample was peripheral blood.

The CDR3 here is CASKMTVDNSPLHF. The CDR3, as DNA: TGTGCCAGCAAAATGACAGTCGACAATTCACCCCTCCACTTT. The chain joins TRBV6-5 to TRBJ1-6, with D possibly matching TRBD1 (5 bases). The CDR3 runs to 14 residues. Germline CDR1 MNHEY, CDR2 SVGAGI. V was trimmed by 7 bases and J by 7 bases, leaving 14 bases between them.